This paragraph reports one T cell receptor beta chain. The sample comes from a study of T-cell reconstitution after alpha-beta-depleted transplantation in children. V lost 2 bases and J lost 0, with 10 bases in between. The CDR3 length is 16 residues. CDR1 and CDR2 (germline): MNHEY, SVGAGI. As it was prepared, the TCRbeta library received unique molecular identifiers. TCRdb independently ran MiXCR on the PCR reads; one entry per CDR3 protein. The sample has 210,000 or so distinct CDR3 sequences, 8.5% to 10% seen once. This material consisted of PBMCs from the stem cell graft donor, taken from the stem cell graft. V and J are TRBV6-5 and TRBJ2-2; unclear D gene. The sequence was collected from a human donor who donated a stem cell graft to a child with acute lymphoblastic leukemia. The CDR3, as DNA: TGTGCCAGCAGTTACGAAACCCTGGCGAACACCGGGGAGCTGTTTTTT. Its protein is CASSYETLANTGELFF.